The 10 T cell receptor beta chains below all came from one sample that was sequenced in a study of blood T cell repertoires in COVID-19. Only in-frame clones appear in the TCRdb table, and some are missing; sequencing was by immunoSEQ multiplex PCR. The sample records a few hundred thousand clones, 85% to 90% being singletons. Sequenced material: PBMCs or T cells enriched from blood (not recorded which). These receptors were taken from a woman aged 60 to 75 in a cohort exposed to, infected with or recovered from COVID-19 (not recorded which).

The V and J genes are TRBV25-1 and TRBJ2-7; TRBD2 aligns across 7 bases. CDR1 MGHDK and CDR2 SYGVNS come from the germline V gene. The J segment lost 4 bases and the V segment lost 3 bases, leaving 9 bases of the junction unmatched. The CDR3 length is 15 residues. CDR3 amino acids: CASSDPHGTTYEQYF. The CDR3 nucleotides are TGTGCCAGCAGTGATCCCCACGGGACTACTTACGAGCAGTACTTC.

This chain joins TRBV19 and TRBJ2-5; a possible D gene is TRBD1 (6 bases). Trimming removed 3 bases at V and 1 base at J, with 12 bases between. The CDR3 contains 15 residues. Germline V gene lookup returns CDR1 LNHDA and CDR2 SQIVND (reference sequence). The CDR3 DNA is TGTGCCAGTAGTATTTGGGGGCGCAGCCAAGAGACCCAGTACTTC. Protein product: CASSIWGRSQETQYF. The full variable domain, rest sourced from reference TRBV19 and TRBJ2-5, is DGGITQSPKYLFRKEGQNVTLSCEQNLNHDAMYWYRQDPGQGLRLIYYSQIVNDFQKGDIAEGYSVSREKKESFPLTVTSAQKNPTAFYLCASSIWGRSQETQYFGPGTRLLVL.

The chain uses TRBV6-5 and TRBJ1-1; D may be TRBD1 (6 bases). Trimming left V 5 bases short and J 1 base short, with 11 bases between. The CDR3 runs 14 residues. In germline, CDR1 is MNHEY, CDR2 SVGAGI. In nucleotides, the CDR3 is TGTGCCAGCAGTAGGACAGCTACGAACACTGAAGCTTTCTTT. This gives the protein CASSRTATNTEAFF.

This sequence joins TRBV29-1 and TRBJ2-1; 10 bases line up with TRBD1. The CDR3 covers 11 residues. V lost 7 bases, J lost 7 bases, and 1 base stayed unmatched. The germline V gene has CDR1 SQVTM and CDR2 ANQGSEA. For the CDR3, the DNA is TGCAGCGGGGGACAGGGGAATGAGCAGTTCTTC. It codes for CSGGQGNEQFF.

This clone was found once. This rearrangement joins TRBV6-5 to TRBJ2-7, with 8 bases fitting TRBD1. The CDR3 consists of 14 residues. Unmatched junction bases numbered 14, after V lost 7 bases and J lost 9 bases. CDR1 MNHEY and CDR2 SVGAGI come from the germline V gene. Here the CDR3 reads CASTSTGGGRVQYF. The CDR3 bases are TGTGCCAGCACCTCAACAGGGGGAGGTAGGGTGCAGTACTTC.

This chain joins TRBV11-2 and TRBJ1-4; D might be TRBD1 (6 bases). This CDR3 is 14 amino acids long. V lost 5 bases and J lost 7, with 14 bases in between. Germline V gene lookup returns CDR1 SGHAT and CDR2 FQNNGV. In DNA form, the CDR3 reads TGTGCCAGCAGCCTCAGGGGAGTAAGTGAAAAACTGTTTTTT. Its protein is CASSLRGVSEKLFF. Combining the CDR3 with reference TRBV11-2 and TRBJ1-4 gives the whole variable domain EAGVAQSPRYKIIEKRQSVAFWCNPISGHATLYWYQQILGQGPKLLIQFQNNGVVDDSQLPKDRFSAERLKGVDSTLKIQPAKLEDSAVYLCASSLRGVSEKLFFGSGTQLSVL.

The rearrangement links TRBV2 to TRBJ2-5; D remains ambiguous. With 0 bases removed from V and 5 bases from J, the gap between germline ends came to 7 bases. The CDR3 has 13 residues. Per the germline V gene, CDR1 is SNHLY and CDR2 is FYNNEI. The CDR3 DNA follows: TGTGCCAGCAGTGAAGCTAGCCCGGAGACCCAGTACTTC. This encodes CASSEASPETQYF. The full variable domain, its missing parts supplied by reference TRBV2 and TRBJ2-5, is EPEVTQTPSHQVTQMGQEVILRCVPISNHLYFYWYRQILGQKVEFLVSFYNNEISEKSEIFDDQFSVERPDGSNFTLKIRSTKLEDSAMYFCASSEASPETQYFGPGTRLLVL.

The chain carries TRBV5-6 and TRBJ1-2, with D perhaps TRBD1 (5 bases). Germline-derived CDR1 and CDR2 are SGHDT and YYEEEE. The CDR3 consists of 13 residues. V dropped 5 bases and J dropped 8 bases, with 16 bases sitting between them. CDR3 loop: CASSFTREGGYTF. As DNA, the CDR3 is TGTGCCAGCAGTTTTACCAGGGAAGGAGGCTACACCTTC.

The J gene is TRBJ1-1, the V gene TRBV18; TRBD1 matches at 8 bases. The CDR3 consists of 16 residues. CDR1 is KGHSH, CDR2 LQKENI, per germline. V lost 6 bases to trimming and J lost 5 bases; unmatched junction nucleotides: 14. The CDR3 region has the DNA TGTGCCAGCTCCCCAGGGCCAGGACAGGGAGAGACTGAAGCTTTCTTT. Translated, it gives CASSPGPGQGETEAFF.

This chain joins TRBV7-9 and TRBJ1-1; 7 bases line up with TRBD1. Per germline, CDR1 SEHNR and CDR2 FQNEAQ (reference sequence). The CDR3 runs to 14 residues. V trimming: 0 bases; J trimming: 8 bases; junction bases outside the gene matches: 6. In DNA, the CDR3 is TGTGCCAGCAGCTTAGCCACAGGGGCTGGCGAAGCTTTCTTT. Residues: CASSLATGAGEAFF.